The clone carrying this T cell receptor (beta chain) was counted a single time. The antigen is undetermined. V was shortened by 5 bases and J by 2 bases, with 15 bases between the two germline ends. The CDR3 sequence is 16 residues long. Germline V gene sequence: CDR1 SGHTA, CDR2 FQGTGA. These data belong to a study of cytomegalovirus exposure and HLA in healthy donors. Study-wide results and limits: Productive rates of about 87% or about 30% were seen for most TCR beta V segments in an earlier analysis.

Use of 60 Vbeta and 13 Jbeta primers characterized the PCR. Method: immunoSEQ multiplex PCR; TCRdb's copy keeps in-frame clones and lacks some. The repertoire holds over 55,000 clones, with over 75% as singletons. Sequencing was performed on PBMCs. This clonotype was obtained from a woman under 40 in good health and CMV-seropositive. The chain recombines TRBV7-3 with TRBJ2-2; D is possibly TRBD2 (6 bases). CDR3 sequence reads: CASSLMAGINTGELFF. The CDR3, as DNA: TGTGCCAGCAGCCTCATGGCGGGGATCAACACCGGGGAGCTGTTTTTT.